This is a list of T cell receptor beta chains from one sample in a study of cytomegalovirus exposure and HLA in healthy donors. Some clones are missing from TCRdb's copy, which holds only in-frame ones; the method was immunoSEQ multiplex PCR. The sample carries 150,000 to 200,000 clones, 76% recorded once. The sequencing sample was made of PBMCs. The source is a woman aged 25-40 years in good health and CMV-seropositive. The CDR3 runs from the conserved cysteine through the conserved F or W. The D gene is left open where the match is weak. Size is stated for part of the rows, as once, few or many counts, or as a class when the clone is expanded.

J,V,D,size,DNA,CDR3
TRBJ2-3,TRBV2,TRBD2,.,TGTGCCAGCAGGGAGACTAGCGGGGGCGCTGAGGGGCAGTATTTT,CASRETSGGAEGQYF
TRBJ2-1,TRBV6-1,TRBD1,.,TGTGCCAGCAGACTGGACAGGCTTTTCAATGAGCAGTTCTTC,CASRLDRLFNEQFF
TRBJ1-5,TRBV30,.,once,TGTGCCTGGGGGGGGGATAGCAATCAGCCCCAGCATTTT,CAWGGDSNQPQHF
TRBJ1-5,TRBV28,.,.,TGTGCCAGCAGTTTAGGTAGTCTCAATCAGCCCCAGCATTTT,CASSLGSLNQPQHF
TRBJ2-2,TRBV4-3,TRBD2,few,TGCGCCAGCAGCCGAATCGGGGGGGCCTCCCGGGAGCTGTTTTTT,CASSRIGGASRELFF
TRBJ1-4,TRBV15,.,few,TGTGCCACCAGCATCACGGGGAGGGAAAAACTGTTTTTT,CATSITGREKLFF
TRBJ2-1,TRBV4-1,TRBD1,once,TGCGCCAGCAGGTTGAGGACAGGGGTTTACAATGAGCAGTTCTTC,CASRLRTGVYNEQFF
TRBJ2-2,TRBV4-1,.,.,TGCGCCAGCAGCCACCCCCTGACAGTTCTCACCGGGGAGCTGTTTTTT,CASSHPLTVLTGELFF
TRBJ2-7,TRBV27,.,.,TGTGCCAGCAGTTTACCAGGGGCCTACGAGCAGTACTTC,CASSLPGAYEQYF
TRBJ2-6,TRBV10-3,.,.,TGTGCCATCAGTGAGTCTAGGAGGGTAAGCTCTGGGGCCAACGTCCTGACTTTC,CAISESRRVSSGANVLTF
TRBJ2-3,TRBV2,TRBD2,once,TGTGCCAGCAGTTACCGCGGGGGGACAGATACGCAGTATTTT,CASSYRGGTDTQYF
TRBJ1-2,TRBV23-1,TRBD1,.,TGCGCCAGCAGTCAATCCCGGACAGGGCCTTCTTCTAACTATGGCTACACCTTC,CASSQSRTGPSSNYGYTF
TRBJ2-7,TRBV7-8,TRBD1,.,TGTGCCAGCAGCGTAGGGACAGGGGGCTACCACGAGCAGTACTTC,CASSVGTGGYHEQYF
TRBJ1-2,TRBV6-1,.,few,TGTGCCAGCAGAACCCCAGGGGAACTGGCTTATGGCTACACCTTC,CASRTPGELAYGYTF
TRBJ2-5,TRBV6-1,TRBD1,once,TGTGCCAGCAGCCCAGGGACAGGGGGATTAGAGACCCAGTACTTC,CASSPGTGGLETQYF
TRBJ2-3,TRBV5-8,.,.,TGTGCCAGCAGCCGTAGCCGGGGTCGAGATACGCAGTATTTT,CASSRSRGRDTQYF
TRBJ1-2,TRBV4-3,.,.,TGCGCCAGCAGCCAAGTCCGGGCGGGGAACGGTGGCTACACCTTC,CASSQVRAGNGGYTF
TRBJ2-2,TRBV28,TRBD2,.,TGTGCCAGCAATCGAGGGACTAGCGGGGACACCGGGGAGCTGTTTTTT,CASNRGTSGDTGELFF
TRBJ1-4,TRBV7-2,TRBD1,.,TGTGCCAGCAGTTCTGGGCAGGGGGCAGGTGAAAAACTGTTTTTT,CASSSGQGAGEKLFF
TRBJ2-1,TRBV5-6,.,.,TGTGCCAGCAGCTTGGCAAGGGGTTCCTACAATGAGCAGTTCTTC,CASSLARGSYNEQFF
TRBJ1-4,TRBV2,.,few,TGTGCCAGCAGCGTCAACAGGGAGCGTAATGAAAAACTGTTTTTT,CASSVNRERNEKLFF
TRBJ1-5,TRBV7-2,TRBD1,.,TGTGCCAGCAGCCCCGACAGGGGTAATCAGCCCCAGCATTTT,CASSPDRGNQPQHF
TRBJ2-2,TRBV2,TRBD1,.,TGTGCCAGCAGTGGACAGGGGGGCACCGGGGAGCTGTTTTTT,CASSGQGGTGELFF
TRBJ2-2,TRBV4-2,TRBD2,.,TGTGCCAGCAGCCAAGAGGGGGCGGGGGGGCCGGGCACCGGGGAGCTGTTTTTT,CASSQEGAGGPGTGELFF
TRBJ2-5,TRBV30,TRBD1,.,TGTGCCTGGAGCCGGGGACAGGGGGCGGGAGAGACCCAGTACTTC,CAWSRGQGAGETQYF
TRBJ2-2,TRBV5-6,.,.,TGTGCCAGCGGGAAGGGGGGGCTTGGCGGGGAGCTGTTTTTT,CASGKGGLGGELFF
TRBJ1-5,TRBV30,.,.,TGTGCCTGGAGTCAGGGGAACGGCAATCAGCCCCAGCATTTT,CAWSQGNGNQPQHF
TRBJ2-5,TRBV4-2,TRBD2,.,TGTGCCAGCGGACTAGGTGTCGGTGGCGAGACCCAGTACTTC,CASGLGVGGETQYF